The clone carrying this T cell receptor (beta chain) occurred a few times. Trimming cost V 5 bases and J 1 base, with 9 bases left between them. Looked up from germline, CDR1 is SGHTA and CDR2 is FQGNSA. The CDR3 consists of 13 residues. The source of the sample is a study of identical twins. TCRdb re-called the 5' RACE reads through MiXCR, storing one row per CDR3 protein. In the table there are some 760,000 distinct CDR3 sequences, over 15% of which are singletons. These data also formed part of another study, on T cells expressing NK-cell markers. As that report states: Source material for TCR beta repertoires consisted of sorted CD3+CD56+NKG2C+, CD3+CD56+NKG2C- and CD3+CD56-NKG2C+ T cells. The dominant NKG2C+ clonotypes represented about 1.0-7.5% of CD8+ T cells in six or seven donors. In several donors, these clonotypes also led the CD3+CD56-NKG2C+ fraction.

This chain links TRBV7-2 with TRBJ2-7, with D perhaps TRBD1 or TRBD2 (5 bases each). This receptor was obtained from a woman aged 18-29 years in good health. The source material was PBMCs. CDR3 coding DNA: TGTGCCAGCAGCCAGGGACGGTCCTACGAGCAGTACTTC. This gives the protein CASSQGRSYEQYF.